These 9 T cell receptor beta chains were sequenced from one sample in a study of cytomegalovirus exposure and HLA in healthy donors. A multiplex PCR was run with 60 Vbeta primers and 13 Jbeta primers. Libraries were prepared by immunoSEQ multiplex PCR; TCRdb keeps only in-frame clonotypes and omits some of them. The data show 150,000 or so clones, over 60% seen once. The material sequenced was PBMCs. The receptors were gathered from a man aged 45 to 65 in good health and CMV-seropositive.

The chain carries TRBV2 and TRBJ2-2, with TRBD2 as a possible D gene (6 bases). The length of the CDR3 is 17 residues. Trimming stripped 1 base from V and 0 bases from J, with 12 bases between. Germline V gene data show CDR1 as SNHLY and CDR2 as FYNNEI. The CDR3 protein is CASSEVVGGPNTGELFF. CDR3 nucleotides: TGTGCCAGCAGTGAAGTAGTAGGAGGGCCGAACACCGGGGAGCTGTTTTTT.

The chain joins TRBV7-9 to TRBJ1-6; TRBD1 is a possible D gene (6 bases). V shed 4 bases and J shed 5 bases, with 12 bases lying between them. In germline, CDR1 is SEHNR, CDR2 FQNEAQ (reference sequence). The CDR3 is made up of 15 amino acids. In DNA, the CDR3 is TGTGCCAGCAGCTCCGGGACACTTAATAATTCACCCCTCCACTTT. Amino acids: CASSSGTLNNSPLHF.

This chain joins TRBV9 and TRBJ2-4; 8 nucleotides align to TRBD1. Germline CDR1 SGDLS, CDR2 YYNGEE. V lost 4 bases to trimming and J lost 0 bases; unmatched junction nucleotides: 6. The CDR3 is 16 amino acids. CDR3: CASSHGQGVAKNIQYF. The CDR3 nucleotides read TGTGCCAGCAGCCACGGACAGGGCGTAGCCAAAAACATTCAGTACTTC.

The chain couples TRBV27 to TRBJ2-7, with 7 bases fitting TRBD1. V trimming: 1 base; J trimming: 2 bases; junction bases outside the gene matches: 2. Germline CDR1 and CDR2: MNHEY and SMNVEV (reference sequence). This CDR3 has 14 amino acids. Here the CDR3 DNA reads TGTGCCAGCAGTTTATACCAGGGGGCCTACGAGCAGTACTTC. Residues: CASSLYQGAYEQYF.

The chain links TRBV9 to TRBJ2-3; possibly TRBD1 for D (8 bases). This CDR3 comprises 19 residues. Deletions cut 0 bases from V and 0 bases from J, with 20 bases between. Germline V gene data show CDR1 as SGDLS and CDR2 as YYNGEE. The CDR3 loop is CASSVGGGTGGLSTDTQYF. The CDR3 nucleotides are TGTGCCAGCAGCGTAGGCGGGGGAACAGGGGGACTAAGCACAGATACGCAGTATTTT.

As regards this clone: One end of the junction varies from germline; a read error may be responsible. Other DNA sequences in the same sample also yield this CDR3. The V gene is TRBV5-6, the J gene TRBJ1-1; 10 bases agree with TRBD1. This CDR3 contains 14 residues. Germline loops: CDR1 SGHDT, CDR2 YYEEEE. The CDR3 loop is CASSAGTGDTEAFF. The CDR3 DNA reads TGTGCCAGCAGCGCAGGGACAGGGGACACTGAGGCTTTCTTT. Supplemented by reference TRBV5-6 and TRBJ1-1, the full variable domain reads DAGVTQSPTHLIKTRGQQVTLRCSPKSGHDTVSWYQQALGQGPQFIFQYYEEEERQRGNFPDRFSGHQFPNYSSELNVNALLLGDSALYLCASSAGTGDTEAFFGQGTRLTVV.

CDR3 nucleotide sequence: TGTGCCAGCAGCCAAACACAGGGATTCACTGAAGCTTTCTTT. Amino acid sequence: CASSQTQGFTEAFF. The chain is built from TRBV14 and TRBJ1-1; TRBD1 might be the D (6 bases). The V gene's germline CDR1 is SGHDN and CDR2 FVKESK. The CDR3 extends over 14 amino acids. V lost 2 bases and J 4 bases, leaving 11 bases between the germline ends.

The chain joins TRBV2 to TRBJ2-2; 12 bases are shared with TRBD2. V dropped 6 bases and J dropped 7; count of bases not matched to a gene: 6. CDR3 length: 15 amino acids. Germline values: CDR1 SNHLY, CDR2 FYNNEI. For the CDR3, the DNA is TGTGCCAGCAGGACTAGCGGGGGTTCTGGCGGGGAGCTGTTTTTT. This codes for CASRTSGGSGGELFF. The whole variable domain, remainder taken from reference TRBV2 and TRBJ2-2, is EPEVTQTPSHQVTQMGQEVILRCVPISNHLYFYWYRQILGQKVEFLVSFYNNEISEKSEIFDDQFSVERPDGSNFTLKIRSTKLEDSAMYFCASRTSGGSGGELFFGEGSRLTVL.

The genes are TRBV2 and TRBJ2-3; the match to TRBD2 covers 7 bases. The CDR3 contains 14 residues. CDR1 SNHLY and CDR2 FYNNEI come from the germline V gene. The trim removed 4 bases at V and 4 bases at J, leaving 5 bases unmatched. The CDR3 protein is CASSASGVADTQYF. The CDR3 nucleotides read TGTGCCAGCAGTGCCAGCGGGGTAGCAGATACGCAGTATTTT.